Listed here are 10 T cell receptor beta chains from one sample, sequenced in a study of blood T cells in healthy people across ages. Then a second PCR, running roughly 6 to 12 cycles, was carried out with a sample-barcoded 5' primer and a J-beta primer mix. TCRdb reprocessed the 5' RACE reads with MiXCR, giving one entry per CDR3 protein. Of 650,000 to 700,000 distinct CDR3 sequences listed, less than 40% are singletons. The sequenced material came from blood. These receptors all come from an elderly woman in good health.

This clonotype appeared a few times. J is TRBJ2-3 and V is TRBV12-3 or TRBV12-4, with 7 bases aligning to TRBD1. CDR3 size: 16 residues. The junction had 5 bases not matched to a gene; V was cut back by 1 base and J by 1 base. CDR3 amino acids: CASSLDHGTGTDTQYF. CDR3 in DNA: TGTGCCAGCAGTTTAGATCACGGGACAGGCACAGATACGCAGTATTTT.

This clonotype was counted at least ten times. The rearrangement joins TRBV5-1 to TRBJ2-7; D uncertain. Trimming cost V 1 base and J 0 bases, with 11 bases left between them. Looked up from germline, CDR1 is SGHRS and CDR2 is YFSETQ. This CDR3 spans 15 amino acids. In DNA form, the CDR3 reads TGCGCCAGCAGCTTGAGCACTACGAGCTCCTACGAGCAGTACTTC. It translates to CASSLSTTSSYEQYF.

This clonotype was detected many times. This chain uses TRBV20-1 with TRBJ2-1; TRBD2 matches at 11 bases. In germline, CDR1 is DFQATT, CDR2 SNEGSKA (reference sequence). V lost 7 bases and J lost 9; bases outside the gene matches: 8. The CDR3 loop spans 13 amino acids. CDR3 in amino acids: CSGASGGRVEQFF. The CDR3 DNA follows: TGCAGTGGGGCTAGCGGGGGGAGGGTTGAGCAGTTCTTC.

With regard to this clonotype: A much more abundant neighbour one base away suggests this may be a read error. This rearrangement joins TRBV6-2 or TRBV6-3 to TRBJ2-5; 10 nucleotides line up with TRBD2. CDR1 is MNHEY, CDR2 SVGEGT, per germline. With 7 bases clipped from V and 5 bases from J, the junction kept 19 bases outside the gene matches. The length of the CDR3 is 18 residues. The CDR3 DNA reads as TGTGCCAGCAACCTATCCGAACGAAGCGGGGGGGCCAGGGAGACCCAGTACTTC. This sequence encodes CASNLSERSGGARETQYF.

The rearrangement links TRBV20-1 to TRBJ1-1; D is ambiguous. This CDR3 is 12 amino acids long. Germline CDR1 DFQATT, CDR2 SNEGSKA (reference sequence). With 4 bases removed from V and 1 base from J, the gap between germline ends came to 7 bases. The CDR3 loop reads CSATRRNTEAFF. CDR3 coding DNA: TGCAGTGCTACCAGACGGAACACTGAAGCTTTCTTT.

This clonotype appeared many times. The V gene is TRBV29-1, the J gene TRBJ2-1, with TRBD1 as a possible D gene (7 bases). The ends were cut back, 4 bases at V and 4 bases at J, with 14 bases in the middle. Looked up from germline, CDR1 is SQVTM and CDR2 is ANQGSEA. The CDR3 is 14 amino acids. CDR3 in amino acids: CSVVGQGGYNEQFF. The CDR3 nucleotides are TGCAGCGTTGTCGGTCAGGGGGGATACAATGAGCAGTTCTTC.

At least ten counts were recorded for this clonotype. Written as DNA, the CDR3 is TGTGCCAGCAGCTACTTACAGGGGAGGGGCGAGCAGTACTTC. This encodes CASSYLQGRGEQYF. This sequence joins TRBV7-2 and TRBJ2-7; D is tentatively TRBD1 or TRBD2 (7 bases each). CDR3 length equals 14 residues. Germline-derived CDR1 and CDR2 are SGHTA and FQGNSA. Trimming took off 4 bases at V and 6 bases at J, with 16 bases between the two ends.

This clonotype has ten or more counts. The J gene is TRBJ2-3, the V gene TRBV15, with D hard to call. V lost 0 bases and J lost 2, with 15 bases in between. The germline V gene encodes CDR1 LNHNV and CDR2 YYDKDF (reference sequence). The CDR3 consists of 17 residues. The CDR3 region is CATSRERSPRATDTQYF. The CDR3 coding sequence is TGTGCCACCAGCAGAGAGAGGAGTCCTCGGGCCACAGATACGCAGTATTTT.

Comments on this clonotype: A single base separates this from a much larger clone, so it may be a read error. CDR3 coding DNA: TGTGCCAGCAGTTTATTGAGGGGGCAAGGCACCTTC. Amino acid sequence: CASSLLRGQGTF. This chain links TRBV28 with TRBJ1-2; 7 bases match TRBD1. CDR3 length: 12 residues. Trimming removed 1 base from V and 13 bases from J; junction bases left unmatched: 6. Germline values: CDR1 MDHEN, CDR2 SYDVKM.

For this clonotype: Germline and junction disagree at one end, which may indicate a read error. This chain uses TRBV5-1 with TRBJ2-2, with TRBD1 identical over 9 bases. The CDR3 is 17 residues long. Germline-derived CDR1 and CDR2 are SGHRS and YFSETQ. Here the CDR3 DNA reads TGCCCCAGCAGCTTGGGGGGGACAGGGCCTAACACCGGGGAGCTGTTTTTT. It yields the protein CPSSLGGTGPNTGELFF.